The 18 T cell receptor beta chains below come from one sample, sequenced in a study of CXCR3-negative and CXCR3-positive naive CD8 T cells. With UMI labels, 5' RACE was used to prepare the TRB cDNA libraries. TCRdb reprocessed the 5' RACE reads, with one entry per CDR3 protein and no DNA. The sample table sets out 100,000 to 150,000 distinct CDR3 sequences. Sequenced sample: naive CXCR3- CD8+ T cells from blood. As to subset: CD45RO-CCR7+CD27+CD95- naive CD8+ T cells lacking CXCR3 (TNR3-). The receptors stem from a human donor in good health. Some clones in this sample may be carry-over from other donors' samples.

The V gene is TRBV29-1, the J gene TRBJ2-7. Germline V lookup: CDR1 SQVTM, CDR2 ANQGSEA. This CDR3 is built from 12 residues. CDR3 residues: CSVEDTSYEQYF.

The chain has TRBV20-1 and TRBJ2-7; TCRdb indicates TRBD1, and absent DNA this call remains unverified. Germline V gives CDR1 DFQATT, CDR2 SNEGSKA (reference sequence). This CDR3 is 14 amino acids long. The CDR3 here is CSARKVDSNYEQYF.

The CDR3 loop reads CASSQEPGSGEKDGYTF. The chain couples TRBV3-1 to TRBJ1-2; TCRdb's D call of TRBD1 is untestable without DNA. The germline CDR1 and CDR2 sequences are LGHDT and YNNKEL (reference sequence). The CDR3 contains 17 residues.

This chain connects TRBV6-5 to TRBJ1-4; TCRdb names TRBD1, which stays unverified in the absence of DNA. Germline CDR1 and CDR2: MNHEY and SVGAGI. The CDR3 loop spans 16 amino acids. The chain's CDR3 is CASSYSGGGPREKLFF.

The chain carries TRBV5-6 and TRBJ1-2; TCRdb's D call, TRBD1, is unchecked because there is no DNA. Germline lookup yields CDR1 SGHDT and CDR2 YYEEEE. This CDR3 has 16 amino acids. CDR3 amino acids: CASTPIETGGGYGYTF.

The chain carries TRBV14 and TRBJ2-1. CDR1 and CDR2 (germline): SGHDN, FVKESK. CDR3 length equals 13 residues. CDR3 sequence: CASSFYGDNEQFF.

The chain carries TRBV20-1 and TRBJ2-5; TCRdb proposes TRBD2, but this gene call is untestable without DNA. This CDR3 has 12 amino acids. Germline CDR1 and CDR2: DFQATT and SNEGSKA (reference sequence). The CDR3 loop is CSASGRRETQYF.

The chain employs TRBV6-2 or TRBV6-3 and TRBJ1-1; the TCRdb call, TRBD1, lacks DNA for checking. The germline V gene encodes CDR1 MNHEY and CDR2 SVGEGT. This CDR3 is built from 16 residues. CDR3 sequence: CASSSLRGEEGNEAFF.

CDR3 loop: CASSFLTLDVSYEQYF. The J gene is TRBJ2-7, the V gene TRBV5-4. The CDR3 length is 16 residues. Looked up from germline, CDR1 is SGHNT and CDR2 is YYREEE (reference sequence).

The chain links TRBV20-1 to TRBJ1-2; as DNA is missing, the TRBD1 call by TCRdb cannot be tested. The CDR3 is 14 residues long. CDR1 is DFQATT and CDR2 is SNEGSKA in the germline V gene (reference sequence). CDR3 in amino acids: CSARNPDISYGYTF.

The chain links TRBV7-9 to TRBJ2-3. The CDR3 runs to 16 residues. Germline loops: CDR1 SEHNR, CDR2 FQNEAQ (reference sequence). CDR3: CTSSFLVAPSTDTQYF.

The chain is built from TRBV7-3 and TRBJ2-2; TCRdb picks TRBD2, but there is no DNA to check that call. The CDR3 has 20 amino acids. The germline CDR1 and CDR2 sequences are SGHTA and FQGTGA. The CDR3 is CASSLKVFATGLADPGELFF.

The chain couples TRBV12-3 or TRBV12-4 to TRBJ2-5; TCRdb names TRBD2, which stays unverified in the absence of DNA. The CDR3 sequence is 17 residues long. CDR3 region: CASSLVVAGGPRETQYF.

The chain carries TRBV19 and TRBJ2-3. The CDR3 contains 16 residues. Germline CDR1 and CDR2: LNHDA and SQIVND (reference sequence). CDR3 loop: CASTTAEYSSTDTQYF.

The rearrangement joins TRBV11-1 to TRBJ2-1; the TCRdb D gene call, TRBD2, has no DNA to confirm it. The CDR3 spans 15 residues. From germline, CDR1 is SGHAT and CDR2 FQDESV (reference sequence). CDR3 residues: CASSPPGLAAHEQFF.

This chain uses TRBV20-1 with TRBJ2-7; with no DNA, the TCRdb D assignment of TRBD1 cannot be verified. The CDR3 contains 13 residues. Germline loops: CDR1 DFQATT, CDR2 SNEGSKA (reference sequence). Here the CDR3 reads CSARDVGEHEQYF.

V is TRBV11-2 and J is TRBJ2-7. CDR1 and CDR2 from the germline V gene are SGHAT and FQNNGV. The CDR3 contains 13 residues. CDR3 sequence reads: CASRLASSYEQYF.

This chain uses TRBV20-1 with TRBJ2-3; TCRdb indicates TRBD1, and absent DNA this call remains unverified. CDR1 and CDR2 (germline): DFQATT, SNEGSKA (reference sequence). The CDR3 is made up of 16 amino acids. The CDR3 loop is CSADNVVTPGTDTQYF.